The next 3 T cell receptor beta chains were all read from a single sample in a study of blood T cell repertoires in COVID-19. Sequenced by immunoSEQ multiplex PCR; TCRdb stores in-frame clones only, minus some. The table includes under 350,000 clones, around 86% detected once. The sample was peripheral blood. These receptors all come from a man between 18 and 35 years old with active or convalescent COVID-19.

Only one count was recorded for this clone. J is TRBJ2-1 and V is TRBV6-5; D is possibly TRBD2 (6 bases). This CDR3 region has 13 residues. Between the trimmed V and J ends, which lost 7 bases and 10 bases, there was a span of 17 bases. Germline CDR1 and CDR2: MNHEY and SVGAGI. The CDR3 region is CASTRGGSGEQFF. Written as DNA, the CDR3 is TGTGCCAGCACGAGGGGAGGTTCTGGGGAGCAGTTCTTC.

The rearrangement uses TRBV5-1 and TRBJ2-7; D is perhaps TRBD1 (6 bases). The CDR3 covers 13 residues. Between the trimmed V and J ends, which lost 5 bases and 4 bases, there was a span of 13 bases. Germline CDR1 SGHRS, CDR2 YFSETQ. The CDR3 DNA sequence: TGCGCCAGCAGGTCCGGGACACTTTACGAGCAGTACTTC. This translates into CASRSGTLYEQYF.

This clone showed up just once. This chain uses TRBV2 with TRBJ1-5; weak D call: TRBD1 (5 bases). This CDR3 contains 13 residues. Trimming took 4 bases from V and 5 from J, leaving 9 bases between them. CDR1 is SNHLY, CDR2 FYNNEI, per germline. The CDR3 DNA sequence: TGTGCCAGCAGTGCAGACAGAGATCAGCCCCAGCATTTT. Translating it yields CASSADRDQPQHF. The full variable domain, in which reference TRBV2 and TRBJ1-5 provide the parts outside the CDR3, is EPEVTQTPSHQVTQMGQEVILRCVPISNHLYFYWYRQILGQKVEFLVSFYNNEISEKSEIFDDQFSVERPDGSNFTLKIRSTKLEDSAMYFCASSADRDQPQHFGDGTRLSIL.